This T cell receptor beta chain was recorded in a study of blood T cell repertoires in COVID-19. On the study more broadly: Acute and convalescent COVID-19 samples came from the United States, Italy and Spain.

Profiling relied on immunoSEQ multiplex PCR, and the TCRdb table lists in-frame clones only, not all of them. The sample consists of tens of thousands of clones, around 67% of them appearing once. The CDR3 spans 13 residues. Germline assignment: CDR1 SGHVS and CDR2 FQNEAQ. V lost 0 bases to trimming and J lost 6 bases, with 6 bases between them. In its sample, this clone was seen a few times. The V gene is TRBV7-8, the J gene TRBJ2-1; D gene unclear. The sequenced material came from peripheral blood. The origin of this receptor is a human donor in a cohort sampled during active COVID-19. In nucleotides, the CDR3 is TGTGCCAGCAGCTTAGCGAGCTCCAATGAGCAGTTCTTC. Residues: CASSLASSNEQFF.